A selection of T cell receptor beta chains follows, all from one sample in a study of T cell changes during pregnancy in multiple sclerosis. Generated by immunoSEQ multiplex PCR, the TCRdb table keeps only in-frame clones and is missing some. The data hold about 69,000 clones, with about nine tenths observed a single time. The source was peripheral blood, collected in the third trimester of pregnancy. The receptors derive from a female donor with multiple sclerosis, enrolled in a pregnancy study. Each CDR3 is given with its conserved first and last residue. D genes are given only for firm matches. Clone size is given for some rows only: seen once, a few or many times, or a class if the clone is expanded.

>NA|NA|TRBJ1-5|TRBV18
CASSPRPGGNQPQHF
TGTGCCAGCTCACCGAGACCAGGGGGCAATCAGCCCCAGCATTTT
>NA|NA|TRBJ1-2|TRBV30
CAWRQYYGYTF
TGTGCCTGGAGGCAGTACTATGGCTACACCTTC
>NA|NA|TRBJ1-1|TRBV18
CASSPGATNTEAFF
TGTGCCAGCTCACCAGGGGCAACGAACACTGAAGCTTTCTTT
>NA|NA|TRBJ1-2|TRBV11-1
CASSSRSSYGYTF
TGTGCCAGCAGCTCGAGGAGTTCCTATGGCTACACCTTC
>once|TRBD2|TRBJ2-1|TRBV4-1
CASSQDRTSGGAGITYNEQFF
TGCGCCAGCAGCCAAGATCGGACTAGCGGGGGGGCGGGGATCACCTACAATGAGCAGTTCTTC
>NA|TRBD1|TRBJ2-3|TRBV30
CAWDREPTDTQYF
TGTGCCTGGGACAGGGAGCCCACAGATACGCAGTATTTT
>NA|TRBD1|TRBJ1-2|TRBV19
CASRDRGQGSYGYTF
TGTGCCAGTAGAGACAGGGGACAGGGGAGCTATGGCTACACCTTC
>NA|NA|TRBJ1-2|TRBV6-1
CASSEARAGNYGYTF
TGTGCCAGCAGTGAAGCCCGGGCAGGGAACTATGGCTACACCTTC
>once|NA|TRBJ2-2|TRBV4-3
CASSQVWGGPNTGELFF
TGCGCCAGCAGCCAAGTTTGGGGGGGGCCTAACACCGGGGAGCTGTTTTTT
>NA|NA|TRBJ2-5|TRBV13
CASSLGPYQETQYF
TGTGCCAGCAGCTTGGGCCCGTACCAAGAGACCCAGTACTTC
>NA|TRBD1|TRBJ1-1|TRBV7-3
CASSNVRTGAEAAFF
TGTGCCAGCAGCAATGTCCGGACAGGGGCGGAGGCGGCTTTCTTT
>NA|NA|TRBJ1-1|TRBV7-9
CASSLPGVPSAFF
TGTGCCAGCAGTCTTCCGGGGGTCCCCTCAGCTTTCTTT
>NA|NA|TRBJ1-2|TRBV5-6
CASSLRGAGHYGYTF
TGTGCCAGCAGCTTGCGGGGTGCCGGGCACTATGGCTACACCTTC
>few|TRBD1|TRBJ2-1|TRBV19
CASSMGTGGGDEQFF
TGTGCCAGTAGTATGGGGACAGGGGGAGGAGATGAGCAGTTCTTC
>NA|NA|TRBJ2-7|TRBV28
CASRGTTIYEQYF
TGTGCCAGCCGCGGGACGACTATCTACGAGCAGTACTTC
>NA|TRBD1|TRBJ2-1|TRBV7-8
CASSLAPSDRGVSGEQFF
TGTGCCAGCAGCTTAGCGCCTTCAGACAGGGGGGTTTCGGGTGAGCAGTTCTTC
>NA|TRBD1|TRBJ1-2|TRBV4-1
CASSQDRTGELAAYGYTF
TGCGCCAGCAGCCAAGATCGAACAGGGGAGCTCGCAGCCTATGGCTACACCTTC
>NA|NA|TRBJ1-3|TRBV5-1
CASSRYGEASGNTIYF
TGCGCCAGCAGCAGGTATGGAGAGGCCTCTGGAAACACCATATATTTT
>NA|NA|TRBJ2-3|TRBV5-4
CASSLDSEVPQYF
TGTGCCAGCAGCTTGGACTCCGAGGTGCCGCAGTATTTT
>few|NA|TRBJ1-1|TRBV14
CASRTQGTPEAFF
TGTGCCAGCCGTACTCAGGGGACCCCTGAAGCTTTCTTT
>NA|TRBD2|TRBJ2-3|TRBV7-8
CASGVGVAGGTDTQYF
TGTGCCAGCGGGGTCGGGGTAGCGGGGGGAACAGATACGCAGTATTTT
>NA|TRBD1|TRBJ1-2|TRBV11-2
CASSSPRQGAFYGYTF
TGTGCCAGCAGCTCCCCCAGGCAGGGGGCTTTCTATGGCTACACCTTC
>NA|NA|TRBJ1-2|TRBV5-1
CASSLPGSPYGYTF
TGCGCCAGCAGCTTGCCGGGGTCGCCCTATGGCTACACCTTC
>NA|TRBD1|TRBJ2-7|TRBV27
CASSQGDGEQYF
TGTGCCAGCAGTCAGGGGGACGGCGAGCAGTACTTC
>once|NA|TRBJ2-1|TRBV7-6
CASSQLTGSYNEQFF
TGTGCCAGCAGCCAATTGACAGGTTCCTACAATGAGCAGTTCTTC
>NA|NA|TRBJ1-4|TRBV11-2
CASSPSWQAKLFF
TGTGCCAGCAGCCCGTCCTGGCAGGCAAAACTGTTTTTT
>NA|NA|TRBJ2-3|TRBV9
CASSVFGQSNTDTQYF
TGTGCCAGCAGCGTATTTGGACAGTCCAACACAGATACGCAGTATTTT
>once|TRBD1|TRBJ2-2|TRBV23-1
CASSQRQGRSGELFF
TGCGCCAGCAGTCAAAGACAGGGGAGGTCCGGGGAGCTGTTTTTT
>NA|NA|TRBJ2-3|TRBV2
CASSRQVNTDTQYF
TGTGCCAGCAGCCGACAGGTGAACACAGATACGCAGTATTTT
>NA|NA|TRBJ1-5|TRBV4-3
CASSQDFNLGYQPQHF
TGCGCCAGCAGCCAAGATTTTAATCTAGGTTATCAGCCCCAGCATTTT
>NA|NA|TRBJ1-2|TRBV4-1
CASSPLGAGAYGYTF
TGCGCCAGCAGCCCGTTGGGTGCAGGGGCATATGGCTACACCTTC
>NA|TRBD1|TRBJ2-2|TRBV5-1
CASSEGTANTGELFF
TGCGCCAGCAGTGAGGGGACAGCGAACACCGGGGAGCTGTTTTTT
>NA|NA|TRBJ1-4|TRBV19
CASSPYTATNEKLFF
TGTGCCAGTAGTCCGTACACCGCAACTAATGAAAAACTGTTTTTT
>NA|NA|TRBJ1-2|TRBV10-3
CAISDLNYGYTF
TGTGCCATCAGTGACTTGAACTATGGCTACACCTTC
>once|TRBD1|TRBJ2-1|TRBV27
CASSFHPGTGVYNEQFF
TGTGCCAGCAGTTTCCATCCCGGGACAGGGGTTTACAATGAGCAGTTCTTC
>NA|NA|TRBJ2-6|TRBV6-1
CASRLSGTGANVLTF
TGTGCCAGCAGGCTTAGTGGTACTGGGGCCAACGTCCTGACTTTC
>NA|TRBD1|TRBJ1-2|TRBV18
CASSLGTDAYGYTF
TGTGCCAGCTCCCTAGGGACAGACGCCTATGGCTACACCTTC
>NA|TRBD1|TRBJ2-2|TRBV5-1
CASSLDLQGARWGPGELFF
TGCGCCAGCAGCTTGGATCTACAGGGGGCGCGTTGGGGTCCCGGGGAGCTGTTTTTT
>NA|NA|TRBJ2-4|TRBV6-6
CASNIRQENIQYF
TGTGCCAGCAATATAAGACAGGAAAACATTCAGTACTTC
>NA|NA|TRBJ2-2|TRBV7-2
CASSSTFRNSPGELFF
TGTGCCAGCAGCTCTACCTTCAGGAATTCTCCCGGGGAGCTGTTTTTT
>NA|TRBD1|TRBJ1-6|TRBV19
CASSLDRDNSPLHF
TGTGCCAGTAGTCTCGACAGGGATAATTCACCCCTCCACTTT
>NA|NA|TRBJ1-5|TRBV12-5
CASGLGDSGNQPQHF
TGTGCTAGTGGTTTAGGTGACAGCGGCAATCAGCCCCAGCATTTT
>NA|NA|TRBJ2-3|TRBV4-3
CASSPPGDTQYF
TGCGCCAGCAGCCCCCCAGGGGATACGCAGTATTTT
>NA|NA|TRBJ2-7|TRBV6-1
CASSLVFYEQYF
TGTGCCAGCAGTCTCGTCTTCTACGAGCAGTACTTC
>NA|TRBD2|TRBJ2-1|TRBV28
CASSLGSGGVNEQFF
TGTGCCAGCAGCCTCGGTAGCGGGGGAGTTAATGAGCAGTTCTTC
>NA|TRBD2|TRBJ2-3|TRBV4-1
CASSPSGGRGDTQYF
TGCGCCAGCAGCCCAAGCGGGGGCAGGGGAGATACGCAGTATTTT
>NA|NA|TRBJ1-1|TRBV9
CASSVSGQGWNTEAFF
TGTGCCAGCAGCGTAAGTGGGCAGGGGTGGAACACTGAAGCTTTCTTT
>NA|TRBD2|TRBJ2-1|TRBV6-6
CASSLLAGGPYNEQFF
TGTGCCAGCAGCTTACTAGCGGGGGGCCCCTACAATGAGCAGTTCTTC
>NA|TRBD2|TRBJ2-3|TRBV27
CASSLSAGVVDTQYF
TGTGCCAGCAGTTTATCGGCGGGGGTGGTAGATACGCAGTATTTT
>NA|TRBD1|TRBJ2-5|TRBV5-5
CASSFNRGRETQYF
TGTGCCAGCAGCTTTAACAGGGGGCGGGAGACCCAGTACTTC
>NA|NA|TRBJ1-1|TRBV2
CATEGEPNTEAFF
TGTGCCACCGAGGGGGAACCGAACACTGAAGCTTTCTTT
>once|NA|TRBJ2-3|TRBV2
CASSGGAWSPGGDTQYF
TGTGCCAGCAGTGGGGGCGCCTGGTCTCCCGGTGGAGATACGCAGTATTTT
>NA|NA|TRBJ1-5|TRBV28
CASSLPTWDTRSNQPQHF
TGTGCCAGCAGTTTGCCTACCTGGGACACCCGGAGCAATCAGCCCCAGCATTTT
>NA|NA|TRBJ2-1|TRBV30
CAWSVGRGQFF
TGTGCCTGGAGTGTTGGGCGGGGGCAGTTCTTC
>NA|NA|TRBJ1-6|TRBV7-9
CASSSRGIATTYNSPLHF
TGTGCCAGCAGCTCCAGGGGAATAGCGACGACATATAATTCACCCCTCCACTTT
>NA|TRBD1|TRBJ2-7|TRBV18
CASTRFGTGTYEQYF
TGTGCCAGCACGCGCTTTGGGACAGGGACTTACGAGCAGTACTTC
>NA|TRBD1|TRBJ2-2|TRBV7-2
CASSLGTVNTGELFF
TGTGCCAGCAGCCTCGGGACAGTAAACACCGGGGAGCTGTTTTTT
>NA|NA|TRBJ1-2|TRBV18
CASSPRPPARGGGSRYTF
TGTGCCAGCTCACCACGGCCCCCTGCGAGGGGGGGAGGATCCCGCTACACCTTC